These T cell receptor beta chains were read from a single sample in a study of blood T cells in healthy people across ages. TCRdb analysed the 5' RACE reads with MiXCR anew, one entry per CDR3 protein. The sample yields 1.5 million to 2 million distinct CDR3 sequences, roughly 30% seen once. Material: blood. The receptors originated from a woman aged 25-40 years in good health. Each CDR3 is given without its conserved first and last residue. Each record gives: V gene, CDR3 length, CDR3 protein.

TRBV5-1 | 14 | ASSWTSGSAGDTQY
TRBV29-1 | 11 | SVGRDRAGEAF
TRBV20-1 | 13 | SARDPGLGGETQY
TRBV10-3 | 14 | AISILAGGSTDTQY
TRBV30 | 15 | AWSDRGRRSGANVLT
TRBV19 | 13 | ASSIGTGRQETQY
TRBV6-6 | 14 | ASSYFSVREVTEAF
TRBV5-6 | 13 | ASSFGVGFSTEAF
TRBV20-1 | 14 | SARVFSGGDHNEQF
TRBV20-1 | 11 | SARHFSYNEQF
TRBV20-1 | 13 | SATGTSTGSYEQY
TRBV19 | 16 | ASQMNPNRGGYNSPLH
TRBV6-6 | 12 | ASSPSQENYGYT
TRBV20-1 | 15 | SARVSFSKSPNEKLF
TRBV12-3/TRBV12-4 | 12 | ASSLRQAGSPLH
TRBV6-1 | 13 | ASSEVGGKADTQY
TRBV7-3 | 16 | ANSLMGGLAGSEGTQY
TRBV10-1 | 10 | ASVAGSYEQY
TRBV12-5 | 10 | ASAEGADTQY
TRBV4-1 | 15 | ASSQEGWGRANGEQY
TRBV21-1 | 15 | ASSTRDTRTLNTEAF
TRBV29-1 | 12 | GVARGGGGETQY
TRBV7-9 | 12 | ACTTGNSLGSYT
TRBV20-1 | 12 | SARGQELHQPQH
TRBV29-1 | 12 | SVDLAGNSDTQY
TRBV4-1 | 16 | ASSQDSLAGGVADTQY